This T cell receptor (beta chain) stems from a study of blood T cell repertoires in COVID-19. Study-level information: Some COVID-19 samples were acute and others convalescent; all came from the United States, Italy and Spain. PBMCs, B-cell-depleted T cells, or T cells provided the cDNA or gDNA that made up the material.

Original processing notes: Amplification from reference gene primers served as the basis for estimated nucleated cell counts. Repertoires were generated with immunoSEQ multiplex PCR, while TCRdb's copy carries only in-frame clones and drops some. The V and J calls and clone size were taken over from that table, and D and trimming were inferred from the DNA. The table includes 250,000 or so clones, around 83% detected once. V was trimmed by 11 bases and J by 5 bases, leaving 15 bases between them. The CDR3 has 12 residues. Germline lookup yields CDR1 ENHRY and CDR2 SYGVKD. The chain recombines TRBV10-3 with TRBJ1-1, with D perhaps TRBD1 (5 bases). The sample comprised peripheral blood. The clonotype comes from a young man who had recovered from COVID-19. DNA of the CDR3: TGTGCCTCACAGGAGGGAGGGACTGAAGCTTTCTTT. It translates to CASQEGGTEAFF.